The 30 T cell receptor beta chains given below trace back to one sample, sequenced in a study of blood T cell repertoires in COVID-19. Only in-frame clones appear in the TCRdb table, and some are missing; sequencing was by immunoSEQ multiplex PCR. This table has 120,000 or so clones, roughly 87% appearing once. Sequencing was done on a sample of peripheral blood. All receptors come from a man older than 75 with active or convalescent COVID-19.

The V call is TRBV6-6, the J call TRBJ1-2; D possibly corresponds to TRBD1 (5 bases). V lost 5 bases and J 4 bases, leaving 17 bases between the germline ends. This CDR3 has 15 amino acids. Germline V gene data show CDR1 as MNHNY and CDR2 as SVGAGI (reference sequence). The CDR3 coding sequence is TGTGCCAGCAGTCCCCTAGACAGCCTCCTCTATGGCTACACCTTC. This gives the protein CASSPLDSLLYGYTF.

The chain employs TRBV20-1 and TRBJ1-5; D remains unclear. The CDR3 has 13 residues. Germline CDR1 and CDR2: DFQATT and SNEGSKA (reference sequence). The ends were cut back, 3 bases at V and 6 bases at J, with 12 bases in the middle. The chain's CDR3 is CSASGGGIQPQHF. The CDR3 nucleotides read TGCAGTGCTAGTGGCGGAGGTATTCAGCCCCAGCATTTT.

The chain joins TRBV6-6 to TRBJ2-1, with 8 bases that match TRBD1. The V segment lost 5 bases and the J segment 4 bases; nucleotides outside the gene matches: 7. Germline loops: CDR1 MNHNY, CDR2 SVGAGI (reference sequence). The CDR3 contains 15 residues. In nucleotides, the CDR3 is TGTGCCAGCAGTCCAGGACAGGGTACATACAATGAGCAGTTCTTC. Its translation is CASSPGQGTYNEQFF.

V and J are TRBV18 and TRBJ1-1; D unclear. Germline lookup yields CDR1 KGHSH and CDR2 LQKENI. V lost 6 bases and J 1 base, leaving 9 bases between the germline ends. The CDR3 consists of 13 residues. Here the CDR3 DNA reads TGTGCCAGCTCCCGGGGAGGGAACACTGAAGCTTTCTTT. Translation: CASSRGGNTEAFF.

The chain has TRBV21-1 and TRBJ2-1; the tabulated D call, TRBD1, remains unverified against the DNA. TRBV21-1 is classified as a pseudogene. This CDR3 has 17 residues. The CDR3 DNA is TGTGCCAGCAGCTTTTCCCCCGGGACAGGAACCTACAATGAGCAGTTCTTC. This sequence encodes CASSFSPGTGTYNEQFF.

A single count supports this clone. The chain uses TRBV27 and TRBJ2-5; 7 bases are a match to TRBD1. With V trimmed by 0 bases and J by 7 bases, 5 bases remained unmatched. CDR1 and CDR2 (germline): MNHEY, SMNVEV (reference sequence). CDR3 length: 14 amino acids. The CDR3 coding sequence is TGTGCCAGCAGTTTATCTAACAGGGGATTGACCCAGTACTTC. Protein product: CASSLSNRGLTQYF.

This chain connects TRBV15 to TRBJ1-3; D remains unclear. Germline V gene lookup returns CDR1 LNHNV and CDR2 YYDKDF (reference sequence). CDR3 length: 15 residues. Trimming pared 0 bases from V and 0 bases from J, leaving 6 bases between. CDR3 sequence reads: CATSRDNGSGNTIYF. The CDR3 region has the DNA TGTGCCACCAGCAGAGATAACGGCTCTGGAAACACCATATATTTT.

This chain links TRBV19 with TRBJ2-7, with 7 bases identical to TRBD1. The V and J ends lost 3 bases and 1 base, in that order; junction bases with no gene match: 9. Germline assignment: CDR1 LNHDA and CDR2 SQIVND (reference sequence). This CDR3 contains 16 residues. DNA of the CDR3: TGTGCCAGTAGTATGGATACAGGGACAGTATCCTACGAGCAGTACTTC. The encoded protein is CASSMDTGTVSYEQYF. Variable domain in full (rest from reference TRBV19 and TRBJ2-7): DGGITQSPKYLFRKEGQNVTLSCEQNLNHDAMYWYRQDPGQGLRLIYYSQIVNDFQKGDIAEGYSVSREKKESFPLTVTSAQKNPTAFYLCASSMDTGTVSYEQYFGPGTRLTVT.

The gene calls are TRBV7-6 and TRBJ1-3, with D tentatively TRBD1 (5 bases). CDR1 and CDR2 from the germline V gene are SGHVS and FNYEAQ. This CDR3 comprises 16 residues. Trimming stripped 1 base from V and 3 bases from J, with 13 bases between. The CDR3 sequence: CASSLEQRGFGNTIYF. The CDR3 coding sequence is TGTGCCAGCAGCTTAGAACAAAGGGGTTTTGGAAACACCATATATTTT.

This chain uses TRBV4-2 with TRBJ2-5; 9 bases map to TRBD2. V trimming: 0 bases; J trimming: 5 bases; junction bases outside the gene matches: 10. CDR1 LGHNA and CDR2 YNFKEQ come from the germline V gene. The CDR3 has 17 amino acids. CDR3 loop: CASSQDQGLARMETQYF. DNA of the CDR3: TGTGCCAGCAGCCAAGATCAGGGACTAGCTAGGATGGAGACCCAGTACTTC.

V is TRBV7-9 and J is TRBJ2-2, with D unclear. CDR1 SEHNR and CDR2 FQNEAQ come from the germline V gene (reference sequence). V lost 2 bases and J lost 5, with 6 bases in between. This CDR3 spans 13 amino acids. The CDR3 reads CASSLMRTGELFF. For the CDR3, the DNA is TGTGCCAGCAGCTTAATGAGAACCGGGGAGCTGTTTTTT. The full variable domain, its missing parts supplied by reference TRBV7-9 and TRBJ2-2, is DTGVSQNPRHKITKRGQNVTFRCDPISEHNRLYWYRQTLGQGPEFLTYFQNEAQLEKSRLLSDRFSAERPKGSFSTLEIQRTEQGDSAMYLCASSLMRTGELFFGEGSRLTVL.

This clone has a handful of counts. The V and J genes are TRBV7-9 and TRBJ1-1; D may be TRBD1 (6 bases). There are 17 residues in the CDR3. The ends were cut back, 3 bases at V and 6 bases at J, with 23 bases in the middle. The germline V gene has CDR1 SEHNR and CDR2 FQNEAQ (reference sequence). Written as DNA, the CDR3 is TGTGCCAGCAGCTTCGGGCAGGGGACTACCTGGGCCTCTGAAGCTTTCTTT. Its protein is CASSFGQGTTWASEAFF.

The table lists this clone with a count of one. The V call is TRBV30, the J call TRBJ1-2; D possibly corresponds to TRBD1 (6 bases). V dropped 4 bases and J dropped 4 bases, with 19 bases sitting between them. The CDR3 consists of 15 residues. Germline V gives CDR1 GTSNPN, CDR2 SVGIG (reference sequence). CDR3 residues: CAWIIQGPQVYGYTF. The CDR3 DNA reads TGTGCCTGGATAATACAGGGCCCCCAGGTCTATGGCTACACCTTC.

The V gene is TRBV6-2 or TRBV6-3, the J gene TRBJ2-7; 8 bases fit TRBD1. The V and J ends lost 1 base and 0 bases, in that order; junction bases with no gene match: 8. Germline V CDR1 and CDR2: MNHEY, SVGEGT. The CDR3 runs 17 residues. The chain's CDR3 is CASSYFLDRGFSYEQYF. For the CDR3, the DNA is TGTGCCAGCAGTTACTTCTTAGACAGGGGCTTCTCCTACGAGCAGTACTTC.

V and J are TRBV10-3 and TRBJ1-1, with D possibly being TRBD1 (5 bases). Germline V gene data show CDR1 as ENHRY and CDR2 as SYGVKD. The CDR3 consists of 13 residues. V lost 6 bases and J 1 base, leaving 9 bases between the germline ends. The CDR3 protein is CAISRTGNTEAFF. Written as DNA, the CDR3 is TGTGCCATCAGCCGTACAGGGAACACTGAAGCTTTCTTT.

V is TRBV29-1 and J is TRBJ1-4; 7 positions match TRBD1. Germline assignment: CDR1 SQVTM and CDR2 ANQGSEA. CDR3 size: 14 residues. V was clipped by 4 bases and J by 4 bases; unmatched bases: 6. CDR3 in DNA: TGCAGCGTTGGTCGAGGGACAGTTAATGAAAAACTGTTTTTT. It is translated as CSVGRGTVNEKLFF.

Only a few counts were recorded for this clone. CDR3: CASSPTGRETQYF. The CDR3 DNA reads as TGTGCCAGCTCACCAACAGGGCGAGAGACCCAGTACTTC. This chain links TRBV18 with TRBJ2-5; TRBD1 might be the D (6 bases). This CDR3 is 13 amino acids long. V gave up 2 bases and J gave up 4 bases, with 8 bases separating them. Germline lookup yields CDR1 KGHSH and CDR2 LQKENI. The whole variable domain, remainder taken from reference TRBV18 and TRBJ2-5, is NAGVMQNPRHLVRRRGQEARLRCSPMKGHSHVYWYRQLPEEGLKFMVYLQKENIIDESGMPKERFSAEFPKEGPSILRIQQVVRGDSAAYFCASSPTGRETQYFGPGTRLLVL.

The genes are TRBV5-1 and TRBJ1-1; TRBD1 aligns across 8 bases. This CDR3 contains 14 residues. Trimming at V came to 5 bases and at J to 2 bases, leaving 5 bases not matched to a gene. Germline CDR1 reads SGHRS; CDR2 reads YFSETQ. The CDR3 bases are TGCGCCAGCAGACCGGGACAGGCAAACACTGAAGCTTTCTTT. Protein: CASRPGQANTEAFF.

The rearrangement uses TRBV7-2 and TRBJ1-3; D is uncertain. This CDR3 is 15 amino acids long. The germline V gene encodes CDR1 SGHTA and CDR2 FQGNSA. Trimming took off 3 bases at V and 4 bases at J, with 13 bases between the two ends. CDR3 protein: CASSFPIASGNTIYF. The CDR3 nucleotides read TGTGCCAGCAGCTTTCCTATCGCTAGCGGAAACACCATATATTTT. Based on the CDR3 plus reference TRBV7-2 and TRBJ1-3, the full variable domain is GAGVSQSPSNKVTEKGKDVELRCDPISGHTALYWYRQSLGQGLEFLIYFQGNSAPDKSGLPSDRFSAERTGGSVSTLTIQRTQQEDSAVYLCASSFPIASGNTIYFGEGSWLTVV.

V and J are TRBV28 and TRBJ2-7; 8 bases agree with TRBD1. Per the germline V gene, CDR1 is MDHEN and CDR2 is SYDVKM. CDR3 size: 15 residues. The ends lost 1 base at V and 5 bases at J; junction bases unmatched: 7. CDR3 in amino acids: CASSLYGQGKHEQYF. In DNA, the CDR3 is TGTGCCAGCAGTTTATACGGACAGGGAAAACACGAGCAGTACTTC.

This clone was detected only a few times. The chain recombines TRBV5-4 with TRBJ2-1, with D perhaps TRBD2 (7 bases). The CDR3 sequence is 13 residues long. CDR1 SGHNT and CDR2 YYREEE come from the germline V gene (reference sequence). V lost 5 bases to trimming and J lost 8 bases, with 14 bases between them. The CDR3 spells CASRGRGGDEQFF. The DNA of the CDR3 is TGTGCCAGCAGGGGGAGAGGGGGGGATGAGCAGTTCTTC.

The chain links TRBV5-6 to TRBJ2-7, with a possible D match to TRBD1 (5 bases). CDR3 length: 16 residues. Per germline, CDR1 SGHDT and CDR2 YYEEEE. V gave up 4 bases and J gave up 0 bases, with 17 bases separating them. CDR3 loop: CASSPLDSTGSYEQYF. In DNA, the CDR3 is TGTGCCAGCAGCCCGCTTGACAGTACCGGCTCCTACGAGCAGTACTTC. Full variable domain (missing parts from reference TRBV5-6 and TRBJ2-7): DAGVTQSPTHLIKTRGQQVTLRCSPKSGHDTVSWYQQALGQGPQFIFQYYEEEERQRGNFPDRFSGHQFPNYSSELNVNALLLGDSALYLCASSPLDSTGSYEQYFGPGTRLTVT.

This clone showed up just a few times. This chain joins TRBV9 and TRBJ1-3; 8 bases line up with TRBD1. CDR3 size: 14 residues. V lost 3 bases to trimming and J lost 2 bases; unmatched junction nucleotides: 1. CDR1 SGDLS and CDR2 YYNGEE come from the germline V gene. The chain's CDR3 is CASSAGQAGNTIYF. CDR3 nucleotide sequence: TGTGCCAGCAGCGCGGGACAGGCTGGAAACACCATATATTTT.

V gene TRBV9 combines with J gene TRBJ2-3; 14 nucleotides agree with TRBD2. Unmatched junction bases numbered 9, after V lost 3 bases and J lost 6 bases. The CDR3 loop spans 17 amino acids. Germline values: CDR1 SGDLS, CDR2 YYNGEE. Here the CDR3 reads CASSAPGLAGEWDTQYF. Written as DNA, the CDR3 is TGTGCCAGCAGCGCACCGGGACTAGCGGGGGAGTGGGATACGCAGTATTTT. Complete variable domain (other parts from reference TRBV9 and TRBJ2-3): DSGVTQTPKHLITATGQRVTLRCSPRSGDLSVYWYQQSLDQGLQFLIQYYNGEERAKGNILERFSAQQFPDLHSELNLSSLELGDSALYFCASSAPGLAGEWDTQYFGPGTRLTVL.

This chain joins TRBV9 and TRBJ2-3; no clear D gene. CDR3 length equals 12 residues. The V end lost 2 bases, the J end lost 4 bases, and 5 bases lay between the germline ends. CDR1 SGDLS and CDR2 YYNGEE come from the germline V gene. The chain's CDR3 is CASSVPADTQYF. CDR3 nucleotides: TGTGCCAGCAGCGTTCCAGCAGATACGCAGTATTTT. The whole variable domain, filled in from reference TRBV9 and TRBJ2-3, reads DSGVTQTPKHLITATGQRVTLRCSPRSGDLSVYWYQQSLDQGLQFLIQYYNGEERAKGNILERFSAQQFPDLHSELNLSSLELGDSALYFCASSVPADTQYFGPGTRLTVL.

This clone appeared a single time. The CDR3 DNA is TGCGCCAGCAGCCAAGTCGTTAATTCACCCCTCCACTTT. It yields the protein CASSQVVNSPLHF. The chain has TRBV4-1 and TRBJ1-6; D gene ambiguous. Germline V gene data show CDR1 as MGHRA and CDR2 as YSYEKL. Trimming took 1 base from V and 6 from J, leaving 4 bases between them. The CDR3 sequence is 13 residues long.

This chain uses TRBV29-1 with TRBJ2-3; unclear D gene. CDR3 size: 13 residues. Trimming shortened V by 8 bases and J by 0 bases, and 12 bases separated the two germline ends. The germline gives CDR1 SQVTM, CDR2 ANQGSEA. The CDR3 here is CSSASRSTDTQYF. Here the CDR3 DNA reads TGCAGCTCCGCATCGCGGAGCACAGATACGCAGTATTTT.

The chain couples TRBV27 to TRBJ1-5; 9 bases are shared with TRBD1. This CDR3 contains 14 residues. Germline V gene sequence: CDR1 MNHEY, CDR2 SMNVEV (reference sequence). V was clipped by 6 bases and J by 2 bases; unmatched bases: 2. The CDR3 nucleotides are TGTGCCAGCAGGTGGACAGGGGGCAATCAGCCCCAGCATTTT. Residues: CASRWTGGNQPQHF.

The gene calls are TRBV6-5 and TRBJ2-5, with TRBD1 identical over 8 bases. Unmatched junction bases numbered 7, after V lost 8 bases and J lost 5 bases. This CDR3 has 13 residues. The germline gives CDR1 MNHEY, CDR2 SVGAGI. The CDR3 spells CASPRTGNETQYF. The CDR3 nucleotides are TGTGCCAGCCCCAGGACAGGGAACGAGACCCAGTACTTC.

The V call is TRBV3-1 (or the pseudogene TRBV3-2), the J call TRBJ2-2; D is possibly TRBD2 (5 bases). The CDR3 spans 14 residues. Trimming cost V 1 base and J 5 bases, with 8 bases left between them. Germline V lookup: CDR1 LGHDT, CDR2 YNNKEL (reference sequence). CDR3 nucleotide sequence: TGTGCCAGCAGCCAAGTATCGGGGACCGGGGAGCTGTTTTTT. This translates into CASSQVSGTGELFF.